This T cell receptor beta chain was sequenced for a study of cytomegalovirus exposure and HLA in healthy donors. The CDR3 covers 14 residues. The germline V and J ends were trimmed by 1 base and 1 base, with 4 bases remaining between them. CDR1 SGHAT and CDR2 FQNNGV come from the germline V gene. PCR primers comprised 60 Vbeta and 13 Jbeta primers. Profiled with immunoSEQ multiplex PCR; TCRdb holds only in-frame clones, not every one. This table holds 90,000 to 120,000 clones, about three quarters found once. The chain links TRBV11-2 to TRBJ2-2; D is undetermined. The TCR sequence derives from a man aged 30-40 years in good health and CMV-seronegative. Sequencing input: PBMCs. The CDR3 sequence is CASSLVQNTGELFF. DNA of the CDR3: TGTGCCAGCAGCTTAGTACAGAACACCGGGGAGCTGTTTTTT.